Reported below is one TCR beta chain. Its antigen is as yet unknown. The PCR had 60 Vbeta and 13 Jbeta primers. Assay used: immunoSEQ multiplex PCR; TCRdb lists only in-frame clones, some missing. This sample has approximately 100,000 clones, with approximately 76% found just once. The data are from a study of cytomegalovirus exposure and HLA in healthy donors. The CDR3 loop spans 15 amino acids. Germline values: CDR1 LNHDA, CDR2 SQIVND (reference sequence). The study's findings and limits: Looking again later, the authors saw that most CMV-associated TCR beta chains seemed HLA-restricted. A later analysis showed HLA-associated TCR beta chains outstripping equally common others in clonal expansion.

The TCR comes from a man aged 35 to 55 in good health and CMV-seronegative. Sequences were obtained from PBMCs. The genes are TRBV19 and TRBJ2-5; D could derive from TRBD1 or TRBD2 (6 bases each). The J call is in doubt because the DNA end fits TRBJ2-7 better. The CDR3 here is CASSIGGGGSYEQYF. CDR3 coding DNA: TGTGCCAGTAGTATCGGCGGAGGGGGCTCCTACGAGCAGTACTTC.